A selection of T cell receptor beta chains follows, all from one sample in a study of blood T cell repertoires in COVID-19. Measured with immunoSEQ multiplex PCR; TCRdb has only the in-frame clones, and not every one. Among around 170,000 clones listed, around 89% were seen once. Material for sequencing was peripheral blood. The receptors come from a woman aged 30 to 39 with acute or convalescent COVID-19. The CDR3 runs from the conserved cysteine through the conserved F or W. The order of the fields is V gene, clone size, J gene, D gene, CDR3 DNA, CDR3 protein. D genes are given only for firm matches. Part of the rows lack a size; the others show once, few, many or a class for expanded clones.

TRBV5-1	NA	TRBJ2-5	NA	TGCGCCAGCAGCTCCCCGCGGGAGACCCAGTACTTC	CASSSPRETQYF
TRBV14	NA	TRBJ2-1	TRBD2	TGTGCCAGCAGCCAAGTAGGGGGGACTAGGTATCAGTTCTTC	CASSQVGGTRYQFF
TRBV4-1	few	TRBJ1-4	NA	TGCGCCCGACTAGGGGCGCGAGTTGAAAAACTGTTTTTT	CARLGARVEKLFF
TRBV2	NA	TRBJ2-7	NA	TGTGCCTTCCGCTTTGGAGGATACGAGCAGTACTTC	CAFRFGGYEQYF
TRBV14	NA	TRBJ2-2	TRBD1	TGTGCCAGCAGCCACGGACAGGGGGCTGTCGGGGAGCTGTTTTTT	CASSHGQGAVGELFF
TRBV27	once	TRBJ1-2	TRBD1	TGTGCCAGCAGTCCAGACAGACAGGGACGGTATGGCTACACCTTC	CASSPDRQGRYGYTF
TRBV4-2	NA	TRBJ1-5	TRBD1	TGTGCCAGCAGCCCCCGACAGGGGGATCAGCCCCAGCATTTT	CASSPRQGDQPQHF
TRBV6-5	NA	TRBJ2-1	NA	TGTGCCAGCAAGGGAGGTGAGCAGTTCTTC	CASKGGEQFF
TRBV6-5	NA	TRBJ1-2	NA	TGTGCCAGCACCCAAGGGGGAGGCTACACCTTC	CASTQGGGYTF
TRBV11-2	NA	TRBJ2-3	TRBD2	TGTGCCAGCAGCTTAAAGGGGACTAGCGGGAGTCGCGATACGCAGTATTTT	CASSLKGTSGSRDTQYF
TRBV24-1	NA	TRBJ2-7	NA	TGTGCCACCAGTGATTCCGAAGTAGGGGGGGCTCGGGAGCAGTACTTC	CATSDSEVGGAREQYF
TRBV12-3/TRBV12-4	NA	TRBJ1-1	NA	TGTGCCAGCAGTCAGGGGTCCACTGAAGCTTTCTTT	CASSQGSTEAFF
TRBV6-6	NA	TRBJ2-7	NA	TGTGCCAGCAGTTTACCTCGGGGCGAGCAGTACTTC	CASSLPRGEQYF
TRBV5-1	NA	TRBJ2-7	TRBD2	TGCGCCAGCACCGGCGGGAGAGATTACGAGCAGTACTTC	CASTGGRDYEQYF
TRBV7-9	NA	TRBJ2-7	NA	TGTGCCAGCAGTATACCAGGCAACGAGCAGTACTTC	CASSIPGNEQYF
TRBV6-4	few	TRBJ2-3	NA	TGTGCCAGCAGTGAATCGGCTAGCGGCACAGATACGCAGTATTTT	CASSESASGTDTQYF
TRBV30	NA	TRBJ2-7	NA	TGTGCCTGGAGTGCCACAGACTACGAGCAGTACTTC	CAWSATDYEQYF
TRBV19	NA	TRBJ2-1	NA	TGTGCCAGTAGTATTTCTCTCCTCCTAAACAATGAGCAGTTCTTC	CASSISLLLNNEQFF
TRBV6-1	NA	TRBJ2-1	TRBD2	TGTGCCAGCAGTGAAGAGGCTAGCGGGCTCTACAATGAGCAGTTCTTC	CASSEEASGLYNEQFF
TRBV19	NA	TRBJ2-1	TRBD2	TGTGCCAGTAGTCCGGGGTGGGGGACTACGGACAATGAGCAGTTCTTC	CASSPGWGTTDNEQFF
TRBV7-8	NA	TRBJ1-3	NA	TGTGCCAGCAGCTCCCGGGGGGGAAACACCATATATTTT	CASSSRGGNTIYF
TRBV4-1	NA	TRBJ2-3	NA	TGCGCCAGCAGCCAAGATCTTACAGATACGCAGTATTTT	CASSQDLTDTQYF
TRBV6-1	NA	TRBJ2-7	NA	TGTGCCAGCGGTGACAGGTCCTACTACGAGCAGTACTTC	CASGDRSYYEQYF
TRBV7-9	NA	TRBJ2-3	TRBD2	TGTGCCAGCAACGAGGGGATTGCGGCTAGCGGCTACACAGATACGCAGTATTTT	CASNEGIAASGYTDTQYF
TRBV11-2	NA	TRBJ2-3	TRBD1	TGTGCCAGCAGCTTAGTGGGACAGGATCCAGATACGCAGTATTTT	CASSLVGQDPDTQYF